This is a list of T cell receptor beta chains from one sample in a study of memory CD4+ T cells and cytomegalovirus serostatus. Only in-frame clones appear in the TCRdb table, and some are missing; sequencing was by immunoSEQ multiplex PCR. The repertoire holds 25,000 to 30,000 clones, with about 80% as singletons. Sample: memory CD4+ T cells from blood. The source of these receptors is an adult in good health and CMV-seronegative. Each CDR3 is given with its conserved first and last residue. For some rows the clone size is stated as once, few or many, or as a class when expanded; others skip it.

abundance	j_gene	v_gene	CDR3aa
.	TRBJ1-3	TRBV7-2	CASSLGRTVGNTIYF
.	TRBJ2-7	TRBV11-2	CASSSGRMSSYEQYF
.	TRBJ2-3	TRBV29-1	CSVVAGTSTDTQYF
few	TRBJ1-2	TRBV5-6	CASSLSFGRGDGYTF
.	TRBJ2-7	TRBV9	CASTRDSTSYEQYF
.	TRBJ2-5	TRBV5-1	CASRTSPAGGETQYF
.	TRBJ2-3	TRBV4-2	CASSQSSPSTDTQYF
once	TRBJ2-3	TRBV10-3	CAISESAGPQGTDTQYF
.	TRBJ1-5	TRBV27	CASSLIGTVGSQPQHF
.	TRBJ2-7	TRBV4-1	CASSQEPPRQRPSSYEQYF
once	TRBJ2-5	TRBV30	CAWSPGQGYQETQYF
.	TRBJ1-3	TRBV28	CASSLSGTGYGNTIYF
.	TRBJ1-2	TRBV10-3	CAISDGGYGYTF
.	TRBJ1-1	TRBV27	CASSPDRDETEAFF
.	TRBJ2-5	TRBV5-1	CASRPNTAGVETQYF
.	TRBJ1-1	TRBV6-1	CASSRDYTEAFF
medium-sized	TRBJ2-2	TRBV19	CASRLGWDRGYGELFF
.	TRBJ2-2	TRBV7-9	CASSLEARGLFF
.	TRBJ2-5	TRBV4-1	CASSQDRYETQYF
few	TRBJ1-1	TRBV7-7	CASSLAPNTEAFF
.	TRBJ1-5	TRBV19	CASNGLEGNWNQPQHF
.	TRBJ1-1	TRBV21-1	CASSNSKGVNTEAFF
.	TRBJ2-4	TRBV19	CASSIGGASNIQYF
.	TRBJ2-7	TRBV10-3	CAINNPSGAFYEQYF
.	TRBJ2-2	TRBV7-3	CASSLRGGGMNTGELFF
few	TRBJ2-7	TRBV7-2	CASSQDSGAGPGQYF
.	TRBJ2-7	TRBV2	CASSRDRGSHEQYF
few	TRBJ2-7	TRBV6-1	CASSYGQNGEQYF
once	TRBJ1-2	TRBV19	CASSIDRYSIYYGYTF
.	TRBJ2-2	TRBV27	CASSTGGNTGELFF
.	TRBJ1-5	TRBV2	CASNFRVNQPQHF
few	TRBJ1-5	TRBV5-6	CASSLGSNQPQHF
.	TRBJ1-3	TRBV27	CASSLAWGSGNTIYF
once	TRBJ1-5	TRBV19	CASSIPNRGRQPQHF
.	TRBJ1-2	TRBV20-1	CSAETGLGYTF
.	TRBJ2-7	TRBV2	CASSLRLIGTGSYEQYF
.	TRBJ1-4	TRBV9	CASSASGTAPRATNEKLFF
once	.	TRBV27	CASSLLEGGVEQYF
.	TRBJ1-2	TRBV2	CASSGTGYYGYTF
.	TRBJ1-1	TRBV5-6	CASSRDRGRWDTEAFF
few	TRBJ2-3	TRBV27	CASSLGGLNTDTQYF
.	.	TRBV28	CASSFLVGRIGEQYF
.	TRBJ2-5	TRBV4-2	CASSQPGLRGGHQETQYF
few	TRBJ1-1	TRBV21-1	CASSKGLGQKGYSGNTEAFF
.	TRBJ1-2	TRBV7-6	CASSLGGIGTIPYGYTF